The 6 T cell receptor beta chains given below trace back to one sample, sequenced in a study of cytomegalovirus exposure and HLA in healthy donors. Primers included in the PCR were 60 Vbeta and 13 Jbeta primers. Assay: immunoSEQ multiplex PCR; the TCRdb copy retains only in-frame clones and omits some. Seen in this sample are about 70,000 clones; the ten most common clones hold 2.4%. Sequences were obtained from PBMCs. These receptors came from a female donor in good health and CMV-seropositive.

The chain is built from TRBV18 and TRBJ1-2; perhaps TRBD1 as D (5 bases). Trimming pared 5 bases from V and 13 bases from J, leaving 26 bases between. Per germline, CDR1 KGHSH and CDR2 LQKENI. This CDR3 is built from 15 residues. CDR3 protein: CASSTDGGSNTGRTF. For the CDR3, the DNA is TGTGCCAGCTCAACCGATGGTGGGTCCAACACAGGACGCACCTTC. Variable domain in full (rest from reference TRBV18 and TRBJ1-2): NAGVMQNPRHLVRRRGQEARLRCSPMKGHSHVYWYRQLPEEGLKFMVYLQKENIIDESGMPKERFSAEFPKEGPSILRIQQVVRGDSAAYFCASSTDGGSNTGRTFGSGTRLTVV.

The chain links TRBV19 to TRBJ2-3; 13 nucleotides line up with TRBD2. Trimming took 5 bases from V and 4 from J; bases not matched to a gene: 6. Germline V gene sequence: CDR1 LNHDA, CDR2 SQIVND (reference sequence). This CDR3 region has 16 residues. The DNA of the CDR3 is TGTGCCAGTAGTTTCCGGACTAGCGGGAGTCCAGATACGCAGTATTTT. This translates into CASSFRTSGSPDTQYF.

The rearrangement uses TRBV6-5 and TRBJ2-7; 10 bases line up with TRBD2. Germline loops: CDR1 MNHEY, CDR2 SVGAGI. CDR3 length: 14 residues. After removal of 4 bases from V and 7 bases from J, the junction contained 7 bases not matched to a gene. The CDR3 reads CASSSGNSGREQYF. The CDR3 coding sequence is TGTGCCAGCAGTTCCGGGAATAGCGGGAGGGAGCAGTACTTC.

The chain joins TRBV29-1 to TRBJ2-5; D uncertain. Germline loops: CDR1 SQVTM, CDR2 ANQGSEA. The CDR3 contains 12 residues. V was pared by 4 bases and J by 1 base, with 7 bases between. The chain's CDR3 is CSVVDLQETQYF. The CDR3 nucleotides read TGCAGCGTTGTAGACCTCCAAGAGACCCAGTACTTC.

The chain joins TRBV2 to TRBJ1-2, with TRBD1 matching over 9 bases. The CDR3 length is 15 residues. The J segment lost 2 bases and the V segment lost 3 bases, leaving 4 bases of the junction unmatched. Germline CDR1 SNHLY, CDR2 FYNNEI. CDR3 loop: CASSDHRGPNYGYTF. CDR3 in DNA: TGTGCCAGCAGTGACCACAGGGGGCCCAACTATGGCTACACCTTC. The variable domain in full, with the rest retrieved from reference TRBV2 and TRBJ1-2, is EPEVTQTPSHQVTQMGQEVILRCVPISNHLYFYWYRQILGQKVEFLVSFYNNEISEKSEIFDDQFSVERPDGSNFTLKIRSTKLEDSAMYFCASSDHRGPNYGYTFGSGTRLTVV.

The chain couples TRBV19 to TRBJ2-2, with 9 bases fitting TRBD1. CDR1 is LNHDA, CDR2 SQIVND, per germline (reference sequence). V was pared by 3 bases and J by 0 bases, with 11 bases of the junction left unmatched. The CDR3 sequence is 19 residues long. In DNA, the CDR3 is TGTGCCAGTAGTATTACAACTATCCGGGACAGGGCGAACACCGGGGAGCTGTTTTTT. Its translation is CASSITTIRDRANTGELFF.